Shown below are 26 T cell receptor beta chains from a single sample sequenced in a study of CD8 T cells in Susac syndrome. Reverse transcription of roughly 0.5 to 1 ug RNA was performed with random hexamers. TCRdb fed the immunoSEQ multiplex PCR reads into MiXCR, producing one record per CDR3 protein. The sample lists about 130,000 distinct CDR3 sequences; around 94% were seen once. Sequencing was carried out using CD4+ T cells from PBMCs. The receptors come from a human donor with multiple sclerosis.

The rearrangement joins TRBV12-3 or TRBV12-4 to TRBJ1-1; no reliable D call. Trimming pared 0 bases from V and 9 bases from J, leaving 5 bases between. The CDR3 length is 11 residues. CDR3 DNA: TGTGCCAGCAGTTTAGCCCACCAAGCTTTCTTT. Encoded protein: CASSLAHQAFF.

V usage is TRBV5-1 and J usage is TRBJ1-1, with 7 bases that match TRBD1. Trimming cost V 2 bases and J 8 bases; bases outside gene matches: 18. Germline V gives CDR1 SGHRS, CDR2 YFSETQ. The CDR3 extends over 17 amino acids. CDR3 region: CASSFSWRGPERPEAFF. CDR3 bases: TGCGCCAGCAGCTTTTCGTGGAGGGGGCCCGAAAGACCCGAAGCTTTCTTT.

The V gene is TRBV30, the J gene TRBJ1-1; D may be TRBD1 (6 bases). The length of the CDR3 is 14 residues. Per germline, CDR1 GTSNPN and CDR2 SVGIG (reference sequence). Trimming left V 0 bases short and J 7 bases short, with 15 bases between. CDR3 sequence: CAWSVRGHKVEAFF. The CDR3 DNA sequence: TGTGCCTGGAGTGTAAGGGGACACAAAGTTGAAGCTTTCTTT.

V gene TRBV7-8 combines with J gene TRBJ2-7, with a tentative D call TRBD1 (5 bases). Trimming took off 0 bases at V and 6 bases at J, with 12 bases between the two ends. This CDR3 region has 14 residues. Germline assignment: CDR1 SGHVS and CDR2 FQNEAQ. The CDR3: CASSLAHQGSEQYF. For the CDR3, the DNA is TGTGCCAGCAGCTTAGCGCACCAGGGCTCCGAGCAGTACTTC.

The V gene is TRBV20-1, the J gene TRBJ2-6, with a weak D call TRBD1 (5 bases). The length of the CDR3 is 16 residues. Per the germline V gene, CDR1 is DFQATT and CDR2 is SNEGSKA (reference sequence). V was clipped by 6 bases and J by 0 bases, with 15 bases between them. The CDR3 region is CSALTQGNSGANVLTF. The DNA of the CDR3 is TGCAGTGCCCTAACCCAGGGAAACTCTGGGGCCAACGTCCTGACTTTC.

The gene calls are TRBV18 and TRBJ2-5; D gene uncertain. The germline gives CDR1 KGHSH, CDR2 LQKENI. The CDR3 spans 12 residues. Trimming shortened V by 3 bases and J by 5 bases, and 7 bases separated the two germline ends. CDR3 amino acids: CASSPSGETQYF. Here the CDR3 DNA reads TGTGCCAGCTCACCCTCGGGCGAGACCCAGTACTTC.

The rearrangement joins TRBV20-1 to TRBJ2-7; D remains ambiguous. The CDR3 contains 14 residues. V was pared by 0 bases and J by 0 bases, with 9 bases between. Germline CDR1 and CDR2: DFQATT and SNEGSKA (reference sequence). The DNA of the CDR3 is TGCAGTGCTAGAGATGGTTACTTCTCCTACGAGCAGTACTTC. It codes for CSARDGYFSYEQYF.

This chain joins TRBV7-2 and TRBJ2-7; D is unresolved. Between the trimmed V and J ends, which lost 3 bases and 9 bases, there was a span of 9 bases. The germline V gene encodes CDR1 SGHTA and CDR2 FQGNSA. This CDR3 has 11 amino acids. The CDR3, as DNA: TGTGCCAGCAGCTTCGACATAGGGCAGTACTTC. Protein product: CASSFDIGQYF.

The chain carries TRBV15 and TRBJ2-1, with 9 bases identical to TRBD1. Germline V gene lookup returns CDR1 LNHNV and CDR2 YYDKDF (reference sequence). After removal of 1 base from V and 15 bases from J, the junction contained 7 bases not matched to a gene. This CDR3 contains 13 residues. The CDR3 loop is CATSRGGTGIRFF. The CDR3 nucleotides read TGTGCCACCAGCAGAGGGGGGACAGGGATTCGGTTCTTC.

The rearrangement uses TRBV7-2 and TRBJ2-4; D gene uncertain. Germline CDR1 is SGHTA and CDR2 is FQGNSA. The germline V and J ends were trimmed by 5 bases and 6 bases, with 11 bases remaining between them. CDR3 length: 13 amino acids. The CDR3 nucleotides read TGTGCCAGCAGCGGGCTGAGGACAAACATTCAGTACTTC. This sequence encodes CASSGLRTNIQYF.

The sample holds one count of this clonotype. This chain links TRBV6-2 or TRBV6-3 with TRBJ1-1, with no clear D. The CDR3 is made up of 14 amino acids. Germline V gene data show CDR1 as MNHEY and CDR2 as SVGEGT. V was clipped by 1 base and J by 3 bases, with 9 bases between them. CDR3 protein: CASSYLASDTEAFF. The CDR3 DNA is TGTGCCAGCAGTTACTTGGCCTCGGACACTGAAGCTTTCTTT.

The V call is TRBV29-1, the J call TRBJ1-2; TRBD1 aligns across 8 bases. The CDR3 loop spans 14 amino acids. Trimming took 6 bases from V and 6 from J; bases not matched to a gene: 12. CDR1 and CDR2 from the germline V gene are SQVTM and ANQGSEA. The CDR3 DNA is TGCAGCGTCAAGGACAGGGCTTCAGAAGATGGCTACACCTTC. Translation gives CSVKDRASEDGYTF.

The chain couples TRBV2 to TRBJ1-2; unclear D gene. V was pared by 4 bases and J by 3 bases, with 9 bases between. Germline assignment: CDR1 SNHLY and CDR2 FYNNEI. This CDR3 has 13 residues. CDR3 residues: CASSGGGDYGYTF. For the CDR3, the DNA is TGTGCCAGCAGTGGGGGTGGGGACTATGGCTACACCTTC.

The chain carries TRBV6-2 or TRBV6-3 and TRBJ2-7; 9 positions agree with TRBD1. V was clipped by 1 base and J by 2 bases; unmatched bases: 3. CDR1 is MNHEY, CDR2 SVGEGT, per germline. This CDR3 has 15 amino acids. CDR3 protein: CASSYFRDRAYEQYF. The CDR3 DNA is TGTGCCAGCAGTTACTTCCGGGACAGGGCCTACGAGCAGTACTTC.

This clonotype was counted between two and nine times. The chain combines TRBV27 with TRBJ2-7, with unresolved D. The germline CDR1 and CDR2 sequences are MNHEY and SMNVEV (reference sequence). The CDR3 is made up of 13 amino acids. Trimming took off 5 bases at V and 4 bases at J, with 12 bases between the two ends. The CDR3 sequence is CASSPGPPYEQYF. The CDR3 DNA reads TGTGCCAGCAGTCCCGGGCCCCCGTACGAGCAGTACTTC.

CDR3 in DNA: TGTGCCAGCAGCCCTAGGGGGACGAGTGAGCAGTTCTTC. This translates into CASSPRGTSEQFF. The rearrangement uses TRBV5-4 and TRBJ2-1, with a possible D match to TRBD1 (6 bases). Trimming shortened V by 4 bases and J by 9 bases, and 14 bases separated the two germline ends. Germline lookup yields CDR1 SGHNT and CDR2 YYREEE (reference sequence). This CDR3 has 13 residues.

This clonotype has a single count. The chain carries TRBV6-5 and TRBJ2-5; D may match TRBD1 or TRBD2 (5 bases each). Trimming pared 7 bases from V and 3 bases from J, leaving 12 bases between. In germline, CDR1 is MNHEY, CDR2 SVGAGI. CDR3 size: 13 residues. CDR3 bases: TGTGCCAGCAAGGGGACGCCTAAAGAGACCCAGTACTTC. Translation gives CASKGTPKETQYF.

This chain connects TRBV24-1 to TRBJ1-5; D ambiguous. Trimming shortened V by 4 bases and J by 4 bases, and 4 bases separated the two germline ends. The CDR3 runs to 12 residues. Germline loops: CDR1 KGHDR, CDR2 SFDVKD. The CDR3 spells CATSENNQPQHF. In nucleotides, the CDR3 is TGTGCCACCAGTGAAAATAATCAGCCCCAGCATTTT.

The chain employs TRBV27 and TRBJ1-1; TRBD1 agrees at 7 bases. J gave up 5 bases and V 3 bases, and 3 bases lay outside the gene matches. The CDR3 runs to 13 residues. Germline values: CDR1 MNHEY, CDR2 SMNVEV (reference sequence). CDR3 coding DNA: TGTGCCAGCAGTTTCAGGGGGTGGACTGAAGCTTTCTTT. Translating gives CASSFRGWTEAFF.

The rearrangement links TRBV6-2 or TRBV6-3 to TRBJ2-3; maybe TRBD1 (5 bases). Trimming removed 6 bases at V and 3 bases at J, with 7 bases between. The CDR3 contains 12 residues. CDR1 is MNHEY and CDR2 is SVGEGT in the germline V gene. This CDR3 reads CASRAGTDTQYF. DNA for the CDR3: TGTGCCAGCAGGGCAGGGACAGATACGCAGTATTTT.

V and J are TRBV27 and TRBJ2-7; D remains ambiguous. The V gene lost 2 bases and the J gene lost 3 bases, with 11 bases spanning the gap. The CDR3 is 14 residues long. CDR1 and CDR2 from the germline V gene are MNHEY and SMNVEV (reference sequence). The CDR3 sequence is CASSLQTGYYEQYF. In DNA, the CDR3 is TGTGCCAGCAGTTTACAAACGGGCTACTACGAGCAGTACTTC.

The V and J genes are TRBV7-9 and TRBJ1-2; 7 bases align to TRBD1. Germline V gives CDR1 SEHNR, CDR2 FQNEAQ (reference sequence). V lost 5 bases and J lost 8; bases outside the gene matches: 11. The CDR3 runs to 14 residues. CDR3 sequence: CASSHPTGNRGYTF. CDR3 coding DNA: TGTGCCAGCAGCCACCCGACAGGGAATCGGGGCTACACCTTC. Based on the CDR3 plus reference TRBV7-9 and TRBJ1-2, the full variable domain is DTGVSQNPRHKITKRGQNVTFRCDPISEHNRLYWYRQTLGQGPEFLTYFQNEAQLEKSRLLSDRFSAERPKGSFSTLEIQRTEQGDSAMYLCASSHPTGNRGYTFGSGTRLTVV.

The rearrangement links TRBV6-2 or TRBV6-3 to TRBJ1-1; possible D gene TRBD1, 5 bases. Germline CDR1 reads MNHEY; CDR2 reads SVGEGT. V lost 6 bases to trimming and J lost 2 bases, with 10 bases between them. This CDR3 has 13 amino acids. The CDR3: CASRPDSNTEAFF. CDR3 DNA: TGTGCCAGCAGGCCCGACAGTAACACTGAAGCTTTCTTT.

The J gene is TRBJ1-1, the V gene TRBV5-1; tentatively, D is TRBD1 (5 bases). Looked up from germline, CDR1 is SGHRS and CDR2 is YFSETQ. This CDR3 comprises 15 residues. V lost 0 bases and J 7 bases, leaving 16 bases between the germline ends. CDR3 amino acids: CASSLEVGVNGEAFF. For the CDR3, the DNA is TGCGCCAGCAGCTTGGAAGTAGGGGTCAATGGTGAAGCTTTCTTT.

V is TRBV27 and J is TRBJ1-5; D gene uncertain. V was trimmed by 0 bases and J by 1 base, leaving 7 bases between them. The CDR3 length is 15 residues. Germline V gene data show CDR1 as MNHEY and CDR2 as SMNVEV (reference sequence). The CDR3 bases are TGTGCCAGCAGTTTATCTCAGGTCAGCAATCAGCCCCAGCATTTT. Translating it yields CASSLSQVSNQPQHF.

This chain uses TRBV6-2 or TRBV6-3 with TRBJ2-1; 7 bases align to TRBD1. CDR1 MNHEY and CDR2 SVGEGT come from the germline V gene. V gave up 4 bases and J gave up 4 bases; unmatched junction bases: 7. The CDR3 has 15 amino acids. CDR3 in amino acids: CASSSRDRPYNEQFF. DNA for the CDR3: TGTGCCAGCAGTTCCCGGGACAGACCGTACAATGAGCAGTTCTTC.